This TCR beta chain was documented in a study of blood T cells in healthy people across ages. The V end was cut by 7 bases, the J end by 1 base, with 10 bases between. Looked up from germline, CDR1 is SQVTM and CDR2 is ANQGSEA. The length of the CDR3 is 12 residues. The authors ran a second PCR of roughly 6 to 12 cycles using a sample-barcoded 5' primer and a J-beta primer mix. TCRdb reprocessed the 5' RACE reads with MiXCR, giving one entry per CDR3 protein. The table has about 640,000 distinct CDR3 sequences, approximately 59% seen once. Sequencing was carried out using blood. The genes are TRBV29-1 and TRBJ1-1, with D unclear. This receptor was identified in a man aged 60-69 years in good health. The CDR3 DNA is TGCAGCGCCAAGGACCCGAACACTGAAGCTTTCTTT. Its translation: CSAKDPNTEAFF.